This T cell receptor beta chain was recorded in a study of blood T cell repertoires in COVID-19. About the research overall: PBMCs, B-cell-depleted T cells, or T cells provided the cDNA or gDNA that made up the material.

Membership in each cohort depended on participant-reported clinical history. Authors' processing steps: Amplification from reference gene primers served as the basis for estimated nucleated cell counts. Only in-frame clones appear in the TCRdb table, and some are missing; sequencing was by immunoSEQ multiplex PCR. Clone size and V and J calls were adopted from that table, with D and trimming inferred from the DNA. The table lists 200,000 to 300,000 clones, about 89% of them singletons. Germline values: CDR1 WNHNN, CDR2 SYGVQD (reference sequence). The CDR3 runs 16 residues. V dropped 5 bases and J dropped 0 bases, with 15 bases sitting between them.

The sequenced sample consisted of PBMCs or T cells enriched from blood (not recorded which). This clonotype was sampled from a woman aged 18-29 years who had recovered from COVID-19. The J gene is TRBJ2-3, the V gene TRBV10-1; D possibly corresponds to TRBD2 (5 bases). CDR3 protein: CASSPTEVTSTDTQYF. DNA of the CDR3: TGCGCCAGCAGTCCTACGGAGGTAACTAGCACAGATACGCAGTATTTT.